This T cell receptor (beta chain) stems from a study of cytomegalovirus exposure and HLA in healthy donors. For the study at large: The roughly 130 validation repertoires, a later analysis reported, used the same platform as the 600 to 700 repertoires from the first cohort.

The CDR3 totals 13 residues. With 4 bases removed from V and 0 bases from J, the gap between germline ends came to 7 bases. The germline gives CDR1 ENHRY, CDR2 SYGVKD. General study results and limits: Reported results showed that the classifier diagnosed cytomegalovirus status with high specificity and sensitivity. Among TCR beta chains, those listed as cytomegalovirus-associated numbered under 200. Most TCR sequences showed up rarely, but some public TCRs showed up in many donors.

This clone has only one observation. The antigen is not known. The protocol was immunoSEQ multiplex PCR, while the TCRdb copy is restricted to in-frame clones and leaves out a portion. The data show some 220,000 clones, 90% to 95% seen once. This sequence originates from a woman between 18 and 29 years old in good health and CMV-seronegative. This chain joins TRBV10-3 and TRBJ2-7; D remains unclear. The material sequenced was PBMCs. DNA for the CDR3: TGTGCCATCAGTGCCCTGAGCTCCTACGAGCAGTACTTC. Protein sequence: CAISALSSYEQYF.